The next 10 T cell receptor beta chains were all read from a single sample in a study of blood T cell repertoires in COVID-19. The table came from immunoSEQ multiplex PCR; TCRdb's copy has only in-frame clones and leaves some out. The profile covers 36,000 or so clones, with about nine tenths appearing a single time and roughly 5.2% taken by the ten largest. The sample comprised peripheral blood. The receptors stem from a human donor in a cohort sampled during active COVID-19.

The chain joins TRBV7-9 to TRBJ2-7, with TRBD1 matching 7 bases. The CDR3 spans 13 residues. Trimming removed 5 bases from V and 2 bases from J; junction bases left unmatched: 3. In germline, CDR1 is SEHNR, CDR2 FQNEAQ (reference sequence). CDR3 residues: CASSRDSTYEQYF. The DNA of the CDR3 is TGTGCCAGCAGCCGGGACAGCACCTACGAGCAGTACTTC. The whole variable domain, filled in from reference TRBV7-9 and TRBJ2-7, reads DTGVSQNPRHKITKRGQNVTFRCDPISEHNRLYWYRQTLGQGPEFLTYFQNEAQLEKSRLLSDRFSAERPKGSFSTLEIQRTEQGDSAMYLCASSRDSTYEQYFGPGTRLTVT.

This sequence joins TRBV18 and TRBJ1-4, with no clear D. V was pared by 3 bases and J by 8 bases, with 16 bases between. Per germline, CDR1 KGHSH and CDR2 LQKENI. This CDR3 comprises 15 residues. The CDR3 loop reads CASSPGESRREKLFF. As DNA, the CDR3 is TGTGCCAGCTCACCCGGAGAGTCGAGAAGGGAAAAACTGTTTTTT.

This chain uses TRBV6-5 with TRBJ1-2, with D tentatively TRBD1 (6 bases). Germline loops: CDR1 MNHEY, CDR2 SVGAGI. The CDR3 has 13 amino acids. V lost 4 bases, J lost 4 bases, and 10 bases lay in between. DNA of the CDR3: TGTGCCAGCAGTTCCGGACAGAGCTATGGCTACACCTTC. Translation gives CASSSGQSYGYTF.

In DNA, the CDR3 is TGTGCCAGCAGCTGGGCGGGGCCAAGCGGGGATGAGCAGTTCTTC. This gives the protein CASSWAGPSGDEQFF. The chain recombines TRBV5-8 with TRBJ2-1, with 7 bases aligning to TRBD2. V shed 3 bases and J 8 bases; nucleotides not matched to a gene: 11. The CDR3 has 15 amino acids. CDR1 is SGHTS, CDR2 YDEGEE, per germline.

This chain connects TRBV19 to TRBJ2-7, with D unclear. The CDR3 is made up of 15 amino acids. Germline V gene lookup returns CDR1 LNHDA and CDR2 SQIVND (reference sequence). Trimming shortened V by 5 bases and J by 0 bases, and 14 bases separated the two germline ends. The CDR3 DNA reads TGTGCCAGTAGTCCATCCTTCCGGAGCTCCTACGAGCAGTACTTC. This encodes CASSPSFRSSYEQYF.

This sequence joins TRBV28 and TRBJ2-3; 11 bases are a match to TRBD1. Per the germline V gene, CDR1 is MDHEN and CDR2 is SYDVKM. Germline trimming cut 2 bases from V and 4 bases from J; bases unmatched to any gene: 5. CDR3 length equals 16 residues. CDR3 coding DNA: TGTGCCAGCAGTTTAAGGGACAGGGGGTCTGCAGATACGCAGTATTTT. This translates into CASSLRDRGSADTQYF.

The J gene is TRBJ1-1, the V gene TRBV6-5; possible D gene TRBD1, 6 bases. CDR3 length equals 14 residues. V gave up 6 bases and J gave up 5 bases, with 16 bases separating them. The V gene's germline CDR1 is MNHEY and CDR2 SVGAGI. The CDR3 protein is CASSVQGWTTEAFF. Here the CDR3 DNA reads TGTGCCAGCAGCGTACAGGGTTGGACTACTGAAGCTTTCTTT.

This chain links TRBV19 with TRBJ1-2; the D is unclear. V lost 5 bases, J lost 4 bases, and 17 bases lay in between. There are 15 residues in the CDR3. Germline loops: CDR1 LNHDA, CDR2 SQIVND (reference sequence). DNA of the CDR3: TGTGCCAGTAGTCGGCGTGGAGCGGCACCCTATGGCTACACCTTC. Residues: CASSRRGAAPYGYTF.

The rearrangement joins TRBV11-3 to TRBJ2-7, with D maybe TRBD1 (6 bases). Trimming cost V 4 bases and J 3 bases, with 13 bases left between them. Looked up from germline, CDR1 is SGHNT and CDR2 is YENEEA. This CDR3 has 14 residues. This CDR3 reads CASSSQGKNYEQYF. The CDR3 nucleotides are TGTGCCAGCAGCTCACAGGGAAAAAACTACGAGCAGTACTTC.

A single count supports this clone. The CDR3 coding sequence is TGTGCCAGCAGCAATAGCGGGAGTGAAGAGACCCAGTACTTC. Translated, it gives CASSNSGSEETQYF. The V gene is TRBV21-1, the J gene TRBJ2-5; the table's D call TRBD2 went unverified against the DNA. TRBV21-1 is a known pseudogene. The CDR3 spans 14 residues.